The clone carrying this TCR beta chain was seen a few times. The antigen is undetermined. A much bigger clone sits one base away, suggesting this may be a read error. This CDR3 region has 16 residues. Germline V lookup: CDR1 MGHRA, CDR2 YSYEKL. Trimming cost V 0 bases and J 6 bases, with 18 bases left between them. A modified ARM-PCR protocol with three rounds of nested PCR amplified TCRbeta. TCRdb analysed the multiplex PCR reads with MiXCR anew, one entry per CDR3 protein. The table shows tens of thousands of distinct CDR3 sequences, with less than 85% occurring only once. The sample comes from a study of tumor and adjacent non-tumor tissue in lung cancer. Across the study: Aged roughly 31 to 76 years, patients included roughly ten men and several women with stage I to III disease. General study results and limits: Tumor repertoires had a smaller top 100 clone share than normal lung. TCR diversity was significantly greater in tumor than normal lung tissue. Higher tumor TCR diversity was associated with shorter survival.

The template was RNA from unsorted bulk tissue. More than 3 cm separated this lung sample from the edge of the tumor. The origin of this receptor is a man between 65 and 80 years old with non-small cell lung cancer. V is TRBV4-1 and J is TRBJ2-7, with D possibly matching TRBD2 (5 bases). Material: distant non-tumor lung tissue. CDR3 bases: TGCGCCAGCAGCCAAGATCGGACTCCGACAACTCGCGAGCAGTACTTC. Translation: CASSQDRTPTTREQYF.